This entry concerns a single TCR beta chain. This CDR3 region has 14 residues. V was pared by 5 bases and J by 5 bases, with 14 bases between. CDR1 and CDR2 from the germline V gene are MNHEY and SMNVEV (reference sequence). This entry comes from a study of cytomegalovirus exposure and HLA in healthy donors. The PCR ran on 60 Vbeta and 13 Jbeta primers. Original handling: Later work found around 72 million unique TCR beta chains, with about 10 million shared. TCRdb's copy holds only in-frame clones and misses some; the assay was immunoSEQ multiplex PCR. V, J and clone size are those of that table, while D and trimming were read from the DNA. Of 100,000 to 150,000 clones listed, about 81% are singletons.

V is TRBV27 and J is TRBJ2-3; possibly TRBD2 for D (6 bases). This TCR was sampled from a woman aged 25 to 39 in good health and CMV-seronegative. The sequenced material came from PBMCs. Here the CDR3 reads CASSLRDSRDTQYF. The DNA for the CDR3 is TGTGCCAGCAGTCTCCGGGACTCGCGAGATACGCAGTATTTT.